This T cell receptor beta chain was documented in a study of cytotoxic CD8 clonotypes in ibrutinib-treated CLL. Study in general: By median roughly 62 months, approximately 12 had progressed and about 15 stayed remitted; responses had been 2 complete and some 25 partial. General study results and limits: Under therapy, public clonotypes either contracted or stayed stable, and they were uncommon. Patients had baseline clonality above age-matched healthy donors, and this clonality moved with circulating CD8+ T-cell counts.

V was shortened by 0 bases and J by 10 bases, with 16 bases between the two germline ends. The CDR3 is 15 residues long. Germline V gives CDR1 LGHNA, CDR2 YNFKEQ. Here immunoSEQ multiplex PCR was the method, and the copy in TCRdb shows in-frame clones only, minus some. The sample has under 150,000 clones; 80% are singletons. With regard to this clone: The antigen is undetermined.

The rearrangement uses TRBV4-2 and TRBJ2-1; D is undetermined. Specimen: PBMCs, collected after 36 months of ibrutinib treatment. This receptor was taken from a human donor with chronic lymphocytic leukemia. The CDR3 here is CASSQDLDRGREQFF. In DNA form, the CDR3 reads TGTGCCAGCAGCCAAGATCTCGATAGAGGCAGGGAGCAGTTCTTC.